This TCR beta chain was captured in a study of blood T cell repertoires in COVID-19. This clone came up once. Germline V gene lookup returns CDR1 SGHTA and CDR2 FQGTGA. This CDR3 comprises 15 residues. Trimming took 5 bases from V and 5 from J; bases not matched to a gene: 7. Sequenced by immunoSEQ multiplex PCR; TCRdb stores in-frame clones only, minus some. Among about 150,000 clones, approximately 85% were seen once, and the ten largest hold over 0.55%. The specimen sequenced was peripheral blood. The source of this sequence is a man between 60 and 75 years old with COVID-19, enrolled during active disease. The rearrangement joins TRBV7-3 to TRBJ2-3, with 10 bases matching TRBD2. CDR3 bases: TGTGCCAGCAGCGCCGGACTAGCGGAGATAGATACGCAGTATTTT. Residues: CASSAGLAEIDTQYF.